This TCR beta chain stems from a study of neurological immune-mediated disorders. cDNA synthesis was performed by 5'RACE with 10-nucleotide random UMIs. TCRdb used MiXCR to reprocess the 5' RACE reads, holding one entry per CDR3 protein. The profile shows some 77,000 distinct CDR3 sequences, 12% to 15% of them singletons. V lost 1 base to trimming and J lost 4 bases, with 10 bases between them. The CDR3 is 13 amino acids. Looked up from germline, CDR1 is SQVTM and CDR2 is ANQGSEA. Sample time point: longitudinal time-point 1 (baseline). Unsorted libraries came from 2 million PBMCs stored at -80 °C. At least ten counts were recorded for this clonotype.

The V call is TRBV29-1, the J call TRBJ1-1; the D gene is possibly TRBD1 (5 bases). The specimen was PBMCs. The receptor comes from a female donor with HTLV-1-associated myelopathy (HAM/TSP). CDR3 protein: CSVEAGLGTEAFF. The CDR3 region has the DNA TGCAGCGTTGAAGCGGGACTGGGCACTGAAGCTTTCTTT.